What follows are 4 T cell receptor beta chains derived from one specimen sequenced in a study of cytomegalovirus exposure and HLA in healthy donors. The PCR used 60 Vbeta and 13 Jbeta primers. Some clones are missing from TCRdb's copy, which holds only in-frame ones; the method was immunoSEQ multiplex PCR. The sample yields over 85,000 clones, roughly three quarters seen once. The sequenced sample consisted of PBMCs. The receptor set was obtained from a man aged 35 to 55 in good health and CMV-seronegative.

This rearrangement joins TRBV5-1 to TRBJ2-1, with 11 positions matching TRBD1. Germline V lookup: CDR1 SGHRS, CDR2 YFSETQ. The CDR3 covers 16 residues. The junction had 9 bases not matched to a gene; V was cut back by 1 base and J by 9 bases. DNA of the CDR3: TGCGCCAGCAGCTTGACCCAACCGGGACAGGGGGGTGAGCAGTTCTTC. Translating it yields CASSLTQPGQGGEQFF.

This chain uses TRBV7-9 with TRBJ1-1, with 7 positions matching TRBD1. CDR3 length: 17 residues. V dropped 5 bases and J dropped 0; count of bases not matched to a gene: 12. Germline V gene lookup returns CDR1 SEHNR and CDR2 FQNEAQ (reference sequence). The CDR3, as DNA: TGTGCCAGCAGCCCCCGCTCCGGGACAGTGATGAACACTGAAGCTTTCTTT. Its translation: CASSPRSGTVMNTEAFF.

Here the CDR3 reads CAWSDHREIQYF. The CDR3 DNA follows: TGTGCCTGGAGTGACCACAGGGAAATTCAGTACTTC. The genes are TRBV30 and TRBJ2-4, with D perhaps TRBD1 (6 bases). The CDR3 spans 12 residues. Germline values: CDR1 GTSNPN, CDR2 SVGIG (reference sequence). The V gene lost 1 base and the J gene lost 10 bases, with 11 bases spanning the gap.

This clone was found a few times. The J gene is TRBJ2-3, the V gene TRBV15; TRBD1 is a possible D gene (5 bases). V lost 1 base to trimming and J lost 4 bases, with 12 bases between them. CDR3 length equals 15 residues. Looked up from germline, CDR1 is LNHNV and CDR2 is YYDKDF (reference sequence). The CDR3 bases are TGTGCCACCAGCAGAGTGTTTGGCAGGGCAGATACGCAGTATTTT. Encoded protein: CATSRVFGRADTQYF.